The 2 T cell receptor beta chains reported below all come from one sample, sequenced in a study of T cells in Graves' hyperthyroidism and ophthalmopathy. There were TCR beta CDR3 regions amplified from RNA transcripts. HTBI primers were the set used in a first-round RT-PCR of the TCR CDR3. Via MiXCR, TCRdb re-called the multiplex PCR reads, giving one row per CDR3 protein. The profile shows some 360,000 distinct CDR3 sequences, about 15% of them singletons. Specimen: blood. The origin of the receptors is a woman in her sixties or seventies with Graves' hyperthyroidism.

This clonotype has at least ten counts. The rearrangement joins TRBV6-1 to TRBJ2-7; no clear D gene. This CDR3 comprises 13 residues. Germline V CDR1 and CDR2: MNHNS, SASEGT. Trimming removed 4 bases at V and 0 bases at J, with 7 bases between. CDR3 region: CASSALSSYEQYF. DNA for the CDR3: TGTGCCAGCAGTGCTCTCAGCTCCTACGAGCAGTACTTC.

This clonotype was observed at least ten times. V gene TRBV29-1 combines with J gene TRBJ1-1; 9 bases match TRBD1. With 4 bases clipped from V and 1 base from J, the junction kept 13 bases outside the gene matches. The CDR3 sequence is 17 residues long. Germline V gives CDR1 SQVTM, CDR2 ANQGSEA. CDR3 bases: TGCAGCGTTGGGATGAACAGGGGGCAAAGTTCGAACACTGAAGCTTTCTTT. It is translated as CSVGMNRGQSSNTEAFF.